The sequence of this T cell receptor beta chain was determined in a study of CD8 T cells in Susac syndrome. Across the study: There were over five sequenced Susac syndrome patients with active disease and about 8 in remission. When their blood was taken, the Susac syndrome patients had either not yet had any therapy, were taking corticosteroids, or were taking intravenous immunoglobulin alone. The study, taken as a whole, reports: The peak of CD8+ clonal expansion in Susac was seen in TEMRA cells and active patients.

This clonotype was detected once. Antigen specificity is unknown. V shed 5 bases and J 8 bases; nucleotides not matched to a gene: 10. This CDR3 is built from 15 residues. CDR1 MGHDK and CDR2 SYGVNS come from the germline V gene. Reverse transcription used 0.5 to 1 ug RNA and random hexamers. A multiplex approach, immunoSEQ multiplex PCR, amplified TCR beta CDR3 across 54 Vbeta and 13 Jbeta. Using its own MiXCR run on the immunoSEQ multiplex PCR reads, TCRdb lists one record per CDR3 protein. The sample has 150,000 to 200,000 distinct CDR3 sequences; around 93% are singletons. The chain employs TRBV25-1 and TRBJ2-4; TRBD1 agrees at 9 bases. The material sequenced was CD8+ T cells from PBMCs. The clonotype originates from a human donor with Susac syndrome. In DNA form, the CDR3 reads TGTGCCAGCAGTTCCGGGGACAGGGAATGGGACATTCAGTACTTC. Translated: CASSSGDREWDIQYF.